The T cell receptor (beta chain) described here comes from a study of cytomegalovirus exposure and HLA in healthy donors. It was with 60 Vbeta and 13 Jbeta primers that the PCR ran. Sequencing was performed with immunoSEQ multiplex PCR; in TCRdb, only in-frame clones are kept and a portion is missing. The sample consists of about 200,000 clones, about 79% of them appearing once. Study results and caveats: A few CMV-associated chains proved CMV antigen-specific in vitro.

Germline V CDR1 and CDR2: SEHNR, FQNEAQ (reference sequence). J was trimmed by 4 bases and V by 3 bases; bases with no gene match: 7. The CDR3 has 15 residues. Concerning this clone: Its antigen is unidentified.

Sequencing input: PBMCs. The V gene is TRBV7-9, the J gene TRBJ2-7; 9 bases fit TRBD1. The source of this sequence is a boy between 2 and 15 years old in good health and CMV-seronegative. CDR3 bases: TGTGCCAGCAGCTTGGGACAGGGAGGACGGTACGAGCAGTACTTC. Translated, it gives CASSLGQGGRYEQYF.